The 11 T cell receptor beta chains listed next were all sequenced from one sample in a study of shared clonotypes between healthy human individuals (dated by TCRdb to about 2020). CD8 naive samples consisted of CD45RO-negative cells that were positively selected for CCR7, yielding a CD45RA+CCR7+ population without TemRA cells. Receptors were amplified or captured by the immunoSEQ multiplex PCR assay. What TCRdb holds here is the immuneACCESS table cut down to in-frame rearrangements. Part of the clones is not present; checked against another copy, under half of the missing clones reflect an unresolved V gene, and the others are unexplained. This sample holds hundreds of thousands of clones; about 95% were observed only once. Of the sample, roughly 0.12% is held by the ten largest clones. The sequencing sample was made of naive CD8+ T cells sorted from blood. The cell subset or site label corresponds to: CD45RA+CCR7+. These receptor sequences come from a woman younger than 45 in good health.

CDR3 DNA sequence: TGTGCCAGCAGCCAAGGTGAGAGAGGCACAGATACGCAGTATTTT. Protein sequence: CASSQGERGTDTQYF. The rearrangement joins TRBV4-2 to TRBJ2-3, with D uncertain. The CDR3 totals 15 residues. CDR1 and CDR2 from the germline V gene are LGHNA and YNFKEQ. V gave up 1 base and J gave up 1 base, with 9 bases separating them.

This rearrangement joins TRBV9 to TRBJ2-3, with a weak D call TRBD2 (5 bases). There are 16 residues in the CDR3. The V and J ends lost 0 bases and 2 bases respectively, with 13 bases between them. CDR1 SGDLS and CDR2 YYNGEE come from the germline V gene. CDR3 sequence reads: CASSVELEGFTDTQYF. CDR3 coding DNA: TGTGCCAGCAGCGTAGAACTCGAGGGTTTCACAGATACGCAGTATTTT.

V and J are TRBV2 and TRBJ2-7; 8 bases map to TRBD2. The junction had 11 bases not matched to a gene; V was cut back by 6 bases and J by 1 base. Germline V lookup: CDR1 SNHLY, CDR2 FYNNEI. The CDR3 totals 16 residues. The CDR3 loop reads CASSRERELLSYEQYF. CDR3 in DNA: TGTGCCAGCAGCCGAGAGCGGGAGTTATTGTCCTACGAGCAGTACTTC.

The chain uses TRBV27 and TRBJ2-2; no definite D call. This CDR3 is built from 16 residues. Germline-derived CDR1 and CDR2 are MNHEY and SMNVEV (reference sequence). V gave up 5 bases and J gave up 1 base, with 14 bases separating them. This chain's CDR3 is CASSDLPYLNTGELFF. The CDR3 DNA sequence: TGTGCCAGCAGTGACCTTCCTTACCTGAACACCGGGGAGCTGTTTTTT.

V usage is TRBV5-1 and J usage is TRBJ2-1; possibly TRBD2 for D (6 bases). The CDR3 covers 14 residues. Germline V gene sequence: CDR1 SGHRS, CDR2 YFSETQ. Trimming took 0 bases from V and 4 from J, leaving 8 bases between them. CDR3 region: CASSLAGAYNEQFF. The CDR3 nucleotides read TGCGCCAGCAGCTTGGCGGGAGCATACAATGAGCAGTTCTTC.

V gene TRBV5-8 combines with J gene TRBJ2-2; the D call may be TRBD1 or TRBD2 (6 bases each). This CDR3 is 17 amino acids long. CDR1 is SGHTS, CDR2 YDEGEE, per germline. V lost 0 bases, J lost 4 bases, and 16 bases lay in between. CDR3 bases: TGTGCCAGCAGCTTGGAGGGGGGACCCACGGGCACCGGGGAGCTGTTTTTT. Translated, it gives CASSLEGGPTGTGELFF.

V gene TRBV11-2 combines with J gene TRBJ2-3; D possibly corresponds to TRBD2 (5 bases). The CDR3 sequence is 14 residues long. Germline loops: CDR1 SGHAT, CDR2 FQNNGV. Deletions cut 5 bases from V and 2 bases from J, with 11 bases between. The DNA of the CDR3 is TGTGCCAGCAGCAGTCCGGGGTTCACAGATACGCAGTATTTT. Amino acids: CASSSPGFTDTQYF. Full variable domain (rest looked up from reference TRBV11-2 and TRBJ2-3): EAGVAQSPRYKIIEKRQSVAFWCNPISGHATLYWYQQILGQGPKLLIQFQNNGVVDDSQLPKDRFSAERLKGVDSTLKIQPAKLEDSAVYLCASSSPGFTDTQYFGPGTRLTVL.

In the case of this clone: At one end the junction does not follow the germline gene, possibly because of a read error. The V gene is TRBV7-3, the J gene TRBJ2-7, with 8 bases fitting TRBD2. CDR3 size: 15 residues. Germline CDR1 reads SGHTA; CDR2 reads FQGTGA. The CDR3 DNA follows: TGCGCCAGCAGCCAACAAGCGGGGGAGTTAGGCGAGCAGTACTTC. Translation: CASSQQAGELGEQYF.

This chain joins TRBV7-6 and TRBJ2-1; D perhaps matches TRBD2 (6 bases). Germline values: CDR1 SGHVS, CDR2 FNYEAQ. CDR3 length equals 13 residues. Trimming pared 5 bases from V and 6 bases from J, leaving 11 bases between. CDR3 loop: CASSQGLGNEQFF. Here the CDR3 DNA reads TGTGCCAGCAGCCAGGGACTCGGCAATGAGCAGTTCTTC.

The rearrangement links TRBV11-1 to TRBJ2-3; the D call may be TRBD1 or TRBD2 (5 bases each). Germline V gene lookup returns CDR1 SGHAT and CDR2 FQDESV (reference sequence). Trimming removed 3 bases at V and 4 bases at J, with 11 bases between. The CDR3 has 14 residues. The CDR3 here is CASSFWGSADTQYF. DNA of the CDR3: TGTGCCAGCAGCTTTTGGGGGAGTGCAGATACGCAGTATTTT.

A remark on this clone: Other DNA variants within this sample encode the same CDR3. The rearrangement links TRBV19 to TRBJ1-5, with D uncertain. CDR3 length: 15 residues. The V gene lost 0 bases and the J gene lost 6 bases, with 12 bases spanning the gap. Germline CDR1 LNHDA, CDR2 SQIVND (reference sequence). For the CDR3, the DNA is TGTGCCAGTAGTATAGATCGGGAAGGGTTTCAGCCCCAGCATTTT. This codes for CASSIDREGFQPQHF.